One and the same sample provided the 5 T cell receptor beta chains below, sequenced in a study of blood T cell repertoires in COVID-19. Only in-frame clones appear in the TCRdb table, and some are missing; sequencing was by immunoSEQ multiplex PCR. The table has about 29,000 clones, roughly nine tenths seen once. Sample: peripheral blood. The receptor source for this set is a human donor with active COVID-19. The donor label of this sample is uncertain.

V gene TRBV5-4 combines with J gene TRBJ2-4; 11 bases fit TRBD2. Germline-derived CDR1 and CDR2 are SGHNT and YYREEE (reference sequence). Trimming cost V 3 bases and J 1 base; bases outside gene matches: 0. CDR3 length: 15 residues. The CDR3 spells CASSSSGGAKNIQYF. The CDR3 DNA reads as TGTGCCAGCAGCTCTAGCGGGGGGGCCAAAAACATTCAGTACTTC.

V usage is TRBV7-9 and J usage is TRBJ2-7; 11 bases match TRBD2. J was trimmed by 3 bases and V by 1 base; bases with no gene match: 5. Germline CDR1 is SEHNR and CDR2 is FQNEAQ (reference sequence). This CDR3 has 16 residues. In DNA form, the CDR3 reads TGTGCCAGCAGCTTAGGAACGGGACTAGCGGTCTACGAGCAGTACTTC. Translating it yields CASSLGTGLAVYEQYF.

This chain connects TRBV12-5 to TRBJ2-5; 9 bases match TRBD2. This CDR3 comprises 14 residues. Trimming at V came to 4 bases and at J to 7 bases, leaving 7 bases not matched to a gene. Per the germline V gene, CDR1 is LGHNT and CDR2 is FRNRAP. The CDR3 spells CASGSSGDSGTQYF. The CDR3 nucleotides read TGTGCTAGTGGTTCTAGCGGGGACTCAGGGACCCAGTACTTC.

The chain has TRBV3-1 (or the pseudogene TRBV3-2) and TRBJ2-3; D is possibly TRBD2 (6 bases). Trimming removed 0 bases at V and 13 bases at J, with 17 bases between. The germline V gene has CDR1 LGHDT and CDR2 YNNKEL (reference sequence). The CDR3 consists of 14 residues. As DNA, the CDR3 is TGTGCCAGCAGCCAAGAAGGGCTAGCGACATCTAAGTATTTT. Protein product: CASSQEGLATSKYF.

The CDR3, as DNA: TGTGCCAGCAGTGATTGGAGGTATTCACCCCTCCACTTT. Its translation: CASSDWRYSPLHF. J is TRBJ1-6 and V is TRBV25-1, with D uncertain. Germline V gene sequence: CDR1 MGHDK, CDR2 SYGVNS. V was clipped by 3 bases and J by 8 bases, with 8 bases between them. The CDR3 is 13 residues long.